The text below deals with one T cell receptor (beta chain). The V end was cut by 4 bases, the J end by 8 bases, with 12 bases between. Germline CDR1 and CDR2: SGHRS and YFSETQ. CDR3 length equals 12 residues. Amplification used 60 Vbeta primers and 13 Jbeta primers. The assay was immunoSEQ multiplex PCR, and TCRdb's table has in-frame clones only and misses some. The data hold roughly 130,000 clones, with 65% to 90% observed a single time. This specimen comes from a study of cytomegalovirus exposure and HLA in healthy donors. The receptor was derived from a man aged 18 to 30 in good health and CMV-seronegative. Material: PBMCs. The V call is TRBV5-1, the J call TRBJ1-2; perhaps TRBD1 as D (5 bases). The CDR3, as DNA: TGCGCCAGCAGCCCGAACGGGGGAGGCTACACCTTC. Protein product: CASSPNGGGYTF.